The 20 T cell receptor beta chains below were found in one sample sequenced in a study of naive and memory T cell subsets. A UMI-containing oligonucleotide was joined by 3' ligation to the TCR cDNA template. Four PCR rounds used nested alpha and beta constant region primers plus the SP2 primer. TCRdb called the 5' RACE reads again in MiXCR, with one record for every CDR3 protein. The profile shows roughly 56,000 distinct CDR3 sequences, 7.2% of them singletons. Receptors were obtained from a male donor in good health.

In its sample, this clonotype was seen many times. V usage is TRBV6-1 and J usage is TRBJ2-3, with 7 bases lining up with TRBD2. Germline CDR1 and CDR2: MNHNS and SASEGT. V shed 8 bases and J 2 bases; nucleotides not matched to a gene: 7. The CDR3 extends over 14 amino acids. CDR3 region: CASEGGRTTDTQYF. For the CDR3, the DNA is TGTGCCAGCGAGGGAGGGCGTACCACAGATACGCAGTATTTT.

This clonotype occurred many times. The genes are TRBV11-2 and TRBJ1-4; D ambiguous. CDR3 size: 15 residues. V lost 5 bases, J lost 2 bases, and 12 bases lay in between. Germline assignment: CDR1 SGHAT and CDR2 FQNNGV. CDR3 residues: CASSQHPVTNEKLFF. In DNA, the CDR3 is TGTGCCAGCAGCCAACATCCAGTGACTAATGAAAAACTGTTTTTT. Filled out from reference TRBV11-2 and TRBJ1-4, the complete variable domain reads EAGVAQSPRYKIIEKRQSVAFWCNPISGHATLYWYQQILGQGPKLLIQFQNNGVVDDSQLPKDRFSAERLKGVDSTLKIQPAKLEDSAVYLCASSQHPVTNEKLFFGSGTQLSVL.

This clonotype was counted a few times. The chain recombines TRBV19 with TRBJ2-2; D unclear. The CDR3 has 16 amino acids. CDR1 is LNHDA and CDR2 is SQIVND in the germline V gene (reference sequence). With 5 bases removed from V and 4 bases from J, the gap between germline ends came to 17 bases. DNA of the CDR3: TGTGCCAGTAGTCCCATACGGATGGGGTCCACCGGGGAGCTGTTTTTT. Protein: CASSPIRMGSTGELFF.

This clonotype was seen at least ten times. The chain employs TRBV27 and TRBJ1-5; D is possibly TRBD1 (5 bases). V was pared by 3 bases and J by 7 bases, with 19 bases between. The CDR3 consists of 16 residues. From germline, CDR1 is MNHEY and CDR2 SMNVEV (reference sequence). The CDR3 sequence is CASSLPWDLHGQPQHF. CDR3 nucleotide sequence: TGTGCCAGCAGTTTGCCCTGGGACTTACACGGCCAGCCCCAGCATTTT.

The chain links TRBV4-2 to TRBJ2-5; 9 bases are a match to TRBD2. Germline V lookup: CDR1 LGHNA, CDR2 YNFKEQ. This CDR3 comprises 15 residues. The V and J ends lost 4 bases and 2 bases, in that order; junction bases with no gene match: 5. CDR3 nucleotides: TGTGCCAGCAGCCGAATAGCGGGGGAACAAGAGACCCAGTACTTC. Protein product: CASSRIAGEQETQYF.

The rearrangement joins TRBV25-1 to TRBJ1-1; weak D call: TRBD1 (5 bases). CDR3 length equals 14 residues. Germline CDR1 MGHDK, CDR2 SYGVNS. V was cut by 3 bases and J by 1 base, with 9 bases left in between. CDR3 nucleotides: TGTGCCAGCAGTGATTCTGGGGCGAACACTGAAGCTTTCTTT. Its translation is CASSDSGANTEAFF.

CDR3 protein: CASNKGPTDTQYF. CDR3 coding DNA: TGTGCCAGCAATAAGGGCCCGACAGATACGCAGTATTTT. The chain employs TRBV5-5 and TRBJ2-3, with no clear D. This CDR3 is built from 13 residues. Germline-derived CDR1 and CDR2 are SGHKS and YYEKEE (reference sequence). Trimming cost V 6 bases and J 3 bases, with 11 bases left between them.

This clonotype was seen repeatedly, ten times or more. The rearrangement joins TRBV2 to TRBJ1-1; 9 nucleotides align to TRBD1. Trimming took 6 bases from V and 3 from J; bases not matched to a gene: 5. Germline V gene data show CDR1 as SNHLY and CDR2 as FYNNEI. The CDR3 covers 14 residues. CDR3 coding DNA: TGTGCCAGCAGAACGGGACAGGGTTACACTGAAGCTTTCTTT. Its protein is CASRTGQGYTEAFF.

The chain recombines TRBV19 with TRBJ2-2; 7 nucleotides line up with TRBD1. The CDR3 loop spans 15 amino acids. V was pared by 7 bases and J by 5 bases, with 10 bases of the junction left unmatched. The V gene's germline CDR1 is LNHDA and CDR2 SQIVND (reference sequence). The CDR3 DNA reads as TGTGCCAGTAAGCTCGGGACAGTCGAAACCGGGGAGCTGTTTTTT. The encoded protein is CASKLGTVETGELFF.

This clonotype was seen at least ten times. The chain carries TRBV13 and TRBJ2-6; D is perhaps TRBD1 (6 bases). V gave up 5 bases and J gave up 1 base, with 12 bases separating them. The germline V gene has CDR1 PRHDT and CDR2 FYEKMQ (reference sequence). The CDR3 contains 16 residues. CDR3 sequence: CASSTSQGSGANVLTF. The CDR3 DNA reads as TGTGCCAGCAGCACGTCACAGGGTTCTGGGGCCAACGTCCTGACTTTC.

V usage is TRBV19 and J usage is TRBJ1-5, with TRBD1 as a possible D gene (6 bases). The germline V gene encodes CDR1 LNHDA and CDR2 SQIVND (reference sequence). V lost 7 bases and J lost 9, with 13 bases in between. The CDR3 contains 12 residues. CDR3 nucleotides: TGTGCCAGTACGGGGGGGCGTCTGCCCCAGCATTTT. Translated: CASTGGRLPQHF.

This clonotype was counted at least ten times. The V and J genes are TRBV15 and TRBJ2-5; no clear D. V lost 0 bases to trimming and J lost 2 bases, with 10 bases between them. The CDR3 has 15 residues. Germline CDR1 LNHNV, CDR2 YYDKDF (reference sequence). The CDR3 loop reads CATSRDQVRQETQYF. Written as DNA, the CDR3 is TGTGCCACCAGCAGAGATCAAGTCAGACAAGAGACCCAGTACTTC.

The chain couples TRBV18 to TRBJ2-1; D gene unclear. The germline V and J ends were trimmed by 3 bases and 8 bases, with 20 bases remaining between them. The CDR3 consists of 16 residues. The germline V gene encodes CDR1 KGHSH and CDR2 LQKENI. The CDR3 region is CASSPWTPLDVYEQFF. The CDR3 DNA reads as TGTGCCAGCTCACCTTGGACCCCGTTGGATGTGTATGAGCAGTTCTTC.

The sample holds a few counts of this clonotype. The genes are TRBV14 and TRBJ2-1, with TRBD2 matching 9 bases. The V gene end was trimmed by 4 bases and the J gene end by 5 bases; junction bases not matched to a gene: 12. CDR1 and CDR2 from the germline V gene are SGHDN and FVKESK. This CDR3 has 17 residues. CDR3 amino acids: CASSRRPGLAGNNEQFF. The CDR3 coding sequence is TGTGCCAGCAGCCGAAGACCGGGGCTAGCGGGAAACAATGAGCAGTTCTTC.

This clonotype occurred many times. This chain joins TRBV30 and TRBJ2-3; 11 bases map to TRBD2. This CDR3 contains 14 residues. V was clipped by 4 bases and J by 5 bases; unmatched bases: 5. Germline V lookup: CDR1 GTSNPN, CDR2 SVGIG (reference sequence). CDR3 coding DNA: TGTGCCTGGACCCTAGCGGGAGGAAAAGATACGCAGTATTTT. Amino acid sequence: CAWTLAGGKDTQYF. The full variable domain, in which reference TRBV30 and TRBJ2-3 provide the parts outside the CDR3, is SQTIHQWPATLVQPVGSPLSLECTVEGTSNPNLYWYRQAAGRGLQLLFYSVGIGQISSEVPQNLSASRPQDRQFILSSKKLLLSDSGFYLCAWTLAGGKDTQYFGPGTRLTVL.

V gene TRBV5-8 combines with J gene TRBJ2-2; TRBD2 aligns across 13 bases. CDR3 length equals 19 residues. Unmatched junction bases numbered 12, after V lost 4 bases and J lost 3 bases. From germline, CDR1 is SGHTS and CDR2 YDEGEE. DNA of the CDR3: TGTGCCAGCAGCCAACCTCCGGGACTAGCGGGGTTGGACACCGGGGAGCTGTTTTTT. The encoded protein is CASSQPPGLAGLDTGELFF.

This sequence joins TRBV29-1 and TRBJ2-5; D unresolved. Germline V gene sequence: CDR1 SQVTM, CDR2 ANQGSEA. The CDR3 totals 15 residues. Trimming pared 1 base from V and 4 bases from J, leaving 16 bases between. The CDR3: CSVEGQIIIGETQYF. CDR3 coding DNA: TGCAGCGTTGAAGGCCAGATAATTATCGGAGAGACCCAGTACTTC.

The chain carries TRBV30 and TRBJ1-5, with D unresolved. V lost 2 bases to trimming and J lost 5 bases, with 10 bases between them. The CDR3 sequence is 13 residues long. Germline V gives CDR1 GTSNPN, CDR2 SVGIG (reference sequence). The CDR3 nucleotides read TGTGCCTGGAGTCAGGAGGTACATCAGCCCCAGCATTTT. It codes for CAWSQEVHQPQHF.

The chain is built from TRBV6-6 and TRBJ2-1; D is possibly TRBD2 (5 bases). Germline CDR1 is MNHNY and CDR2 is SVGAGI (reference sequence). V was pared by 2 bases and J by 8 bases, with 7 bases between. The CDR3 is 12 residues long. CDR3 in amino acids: CASSYKGDEQFF. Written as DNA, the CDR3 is TGTGCCAGCAGTTACAAGGGAGATGAGCAGTTCTTC.

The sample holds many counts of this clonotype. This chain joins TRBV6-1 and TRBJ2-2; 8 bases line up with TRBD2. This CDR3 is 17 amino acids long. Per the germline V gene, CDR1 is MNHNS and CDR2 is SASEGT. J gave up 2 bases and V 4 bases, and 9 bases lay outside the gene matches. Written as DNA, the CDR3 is TGTGCCAGCAGTGGGTCGGGGGGGAGGACTAACACCGGGGAGCTGTTTTTT. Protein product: CASSGSGGRTNTGELFF.